The following is a T cell receptor beta chain sequence with its context. What it binds is unknown. CDR1 is MNHEY, CDR2 SVGAGI, per germline. The CDR3 sequence is 14 residues long. Trimming took 6 bases from V and 8 from J; bases not matched to a gene: 6. Libraries were prepared by immunoSEQ multiplex PCR; TCRdb keeps only in-frame clonotypes and omits some of them. This sample yields about 2 million clones, of which approximately 94% are seen a single time; approximately 1.2% belongs to the top ten. Naive CD8 cells comprised CD45RO-negative, CCR7-positively selected cells, excluding terminally differentiated effector memory CD45RA+ cells. This sample was taken from a study of shared clonotypes between healthy human individuals. Broader study findings: A reduction in generation probabilities was seen for non-shared clonotypes relative to those shared by all four donors. Clonotype sharing across donors was expected to vary with sequencing depth.

The specimen sequenced was naive CD8+ T cells sorted from blood. V usage is TRBV6-5 and J usage is TRBJ2-1; 11 bases agree with TRBD2. The clonotype originates from a young man in good health. CDR3 in amino acids: CASRYSGGAHEQFF. In nucleotides, the CDR3 is TGTGCCAGCAGGTATAGCGGGGGGGCCCATGAGCAGTTCTTC.